This T cell receptor beta chain emerged from a study of HIV-infected patients and healthy controls. 450 to 600 ng RNA was reverse transcribed with alpha and beta constant-region primers. Alpha and beta chain libraries were made separately by chain-specific third strand synthesis with multiplexing indices. After a brief PCR adding P5, P7 and a second index, 23 amplification cycles followed. TCRdb redid the calling of the 5' RACE reads with MiXCR, one entry per CDR3 protein. The sample lists approximately 17,000 distinct CDR3 sequences, 9.4% occurring once. General study points: The study did not determine the donors' HLA types.

From germline, CDR1 is SGHAT and CDR2 FQNNGV. V lost 0 bases, J lost 3 bases, and 9 bases lay in between. The CDR3 covers 14 residues. This clonotype rates as medium-sized. Its cognate antigen is unknown. The repertoire came from unfractionated whole blood and reflected all unsorted peripheral T cells. The sequence was obtained from an adult in good health. Sample: blood. This chain links TRBV11-2 with TRBJ2-7; D is undetermined. This chain's CDR3 is CASSLEGSLYEQYF. The CDR3, as DNA: TGTGCCAGCAGCTTAGAGGGATCGCTCTACGAGCAGTACTTC.